This section outlines one T cell receptor beta chain sequence together with its context. This sample was included in a study of blood T cell repertoires in COVID-19. Turning to the study itself: Sample material is recorded as cDNA or gDNA derived from T cells, B-cell-depleted T cells, or PBMCs.

In the authors' workflow: Amplification with reference gene primers provided the estimates of nucleated cell counts. Produced via immunoSEQ multiplex PCR; TCRdb's table is partial and in-frame only. D and trimming were read from the DNA, whereas the V and J calls and clone size are those reported in that table. The sample shows about 48,000 clones, approximately 83% of them seen only once. V lost 5 bases to trimming and J lost 0 bases, with 10 bases between them. The CDR3 totals 14 residues. The V gene's germline CDR1 is SGHRS and CDR2 YFSETQ. The receptor comes from a man between 65 and 85 years old with acute or convalescent COVID-19. V usage is TRBV5-1 and J usage is TRBJ2-3; the D gene is possibly TRBD2 (6 bases). Sequencing was performed on peripheral blood. CDR3 nucleotides: TGCGCCAGCAGTTTTAGCGGAAGCACAGATACGCAGTATTTT. Translation: CASSFSGSTDTQYF.